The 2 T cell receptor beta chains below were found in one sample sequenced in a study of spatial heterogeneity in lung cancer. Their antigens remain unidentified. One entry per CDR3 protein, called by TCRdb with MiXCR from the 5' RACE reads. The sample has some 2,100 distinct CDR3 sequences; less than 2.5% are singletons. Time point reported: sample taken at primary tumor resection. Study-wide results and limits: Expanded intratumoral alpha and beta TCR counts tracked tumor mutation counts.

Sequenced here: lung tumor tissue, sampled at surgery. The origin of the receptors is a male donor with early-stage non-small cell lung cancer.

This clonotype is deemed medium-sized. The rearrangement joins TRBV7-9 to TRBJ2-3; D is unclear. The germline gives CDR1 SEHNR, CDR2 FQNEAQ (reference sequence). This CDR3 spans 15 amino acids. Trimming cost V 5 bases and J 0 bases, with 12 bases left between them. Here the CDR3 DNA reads TGTGCCAGCAGCAATAACACAGCCAGCACAGATACGCAGTATTTT. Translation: CASSNNTASTDTQYF.

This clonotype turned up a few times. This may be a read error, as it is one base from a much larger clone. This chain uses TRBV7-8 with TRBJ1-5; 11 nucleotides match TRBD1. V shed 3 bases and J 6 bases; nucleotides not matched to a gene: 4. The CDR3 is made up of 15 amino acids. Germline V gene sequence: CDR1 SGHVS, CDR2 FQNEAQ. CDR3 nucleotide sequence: TGTGCCAGCAGCTTGGACAGGGGGCGGGGTCAGCCCCAGCATTTT. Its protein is CASSLDRGRGQPQHF.